The 17 T cell receptor beta chains reported below all come from one sample, sequenced in a study of blood T cell repertoires in COVID-19. Profiled with immunoSEQ multiplex PCR; TCRdb holds only in-frame clones, not every one. The table lists a few hundred thousand clones, roughly 90% of them singletons. Sequencing was performed on PBMCs or T cells enriched from blood (not recorded which). The receptors stem from a woman between 18 and 29 years old with acute COVID-19.

The chain uses TRBV4-1 and TRBJ2-2, with TRBD1 identical over 7 bases. With V trimmed by 0 bases and J by 5 bases, 6 bases remained unmatched. The CDR3 sequence is 16 residues long. Germline V gene lookup returns CDR1 MGHRA and CDR2 YSYEKL. The CDR3 nucleotides are TGCGCCAGCAGCCAAGATGCAAGGGGGCGGACCGGGGAGCTGTTTTTT. Translation: CASSQDARGRTGELFF.

V gene TRBV5-1 combines with J gene TRBJ1-1; 12 bases line up with TRBD1. Germline V gives CDR1 SGHRS, CDR2 YFSETQ. This CDR3 spans 16 amino acids. The V segment lost 4 bases and the J segment 5 bases; nucleotides outside the gene matches: 9. CDR3 sequence reads: CASSPGTGGKGTEAFF. CDR3 sequence (DNA): TGCGCCAGCAGCCCGGGGACAGGGGGCAAGGGGACTGAAGCTTTCTTT.

The chain recombines TRBV2 with TRBJ1-4; the D is unclear. Trimming left V 4 bases short and J 8 bases short, with 11 bases between. In germline, CDR1 is SNHLY, CDR2 FYNNEI. This CDR3 comprises 13 residues. In DNA, the CDR3 is TGTGCCAGCAGTGGAGGGATGGGGGAAAAACTGTTTTTT. This sequence encodes CASSGGMGEKLFF. Based on the CDR3 plus reference TRBV2 and TRBJ1-4, the full variable domain is EPEVTQTPSHQVTQMGQEVILRCVPISNHLYFYWYRQILGQKVEFLVSFYNNEISEKSEIFDDQFSVERPDGSNFTLKIRSTKLEDSAMYFCASSGGMGEKLFFGSGTQLSVL.

The V gene is TRBV19, the J gene TRBJ1-6; D is undetermined. Per the germline V gene, CDR1 is LNHDA and CDR2 is SQIVND (reference sequence). The CDR3 contains 14 residues. Trimming took off 5 bases at V and 10 bases at J, with 15 bases between the two ends. The chain's CDR3 is CASSLPSSGSPLHF. The DNA for the CDR3 is TGTGCCAGTAGTCTCCCGTCTAGCGGGTCACCCCTCCACTTT.

J is TRBJ2-3 and V is TRBV7-9; D is possibly TRBD2 (6 bases). Germline V gene sequence: CDR1 SEHNR, CDR2 FQNEAQ (reference sequence). This CDR3 region has 13 residues. V was clipped by 0 bases and J by 6 bases, with 7 bases between them. The CDR3 is CASSLAAGDTQYF. The CDR3 DNA sequence: TGTGCCAGCAGCTTAGCGGCGGGGGATACGCAGTATTTT.

V and J are TRBV28 and TRBJ1-1; TRBD1 matches 8 bases. Germline V CDR1 and CDR2: MDHEN, SYDVKM. Germline trimming cut 2 bases from V and 4 bases from J; bases unmatched to any gene: 12. This CDR3 is 17 amino acids long. The CDR3 loop reads CASSLPRQGLEVTEAFF. CDR3 nucleotide sequence: TGTGCCAGCAGTTTACCGAGACAGGGGCTTGAGGTCACTGAAGCTTTCTTT.

The chain combines TRBV2 with TRBJ2-7, with 10 bases identical to TRBD1. This CDR3 comprises 15 residues. The J segment lost 3 bases and the V segment lost 3 bases, leaving 5 bases of the junction unmatched. CDR1 SNHLY and CDR2 FYNNEI come from the germline V gene. CDR3 nucleotide sequence: TGTGCCAGCAGTGAGCCCCGGGACAGGGGCTACGAGCAGTACTTC. Its translation: CASSEPRDRGYEQYF.

The CDR3 spells CASSLTRTGKDSPLHF. DNA for the CDR3: TGTGCCAGCTCACTGACGAGGACAGGGAAGGATTCACCCCTCCACTTT. The rearrangement joins TRBV18 to TRBJ1-6, with TRBD1 identical over 8 bases. The V gene's germline CDR1 is KGHSH and CDR2 LQKENI. The CDR3 length is 16 residues. After removal of 4 bases from V and 8 bases from J, the junction contained 10 bases not matched to a gene.

V usage is TRBV3-1 (or the pseudogene TRBV3-2) and J usage is TRBJ2-5; no clear D. The DNA matches TRBJ2-7 better at its end, which makes the J call doubtful. Germline loops: CDR1 LGHDT, CDR2 YNNKEL (reference sequence). This CDR3 has 15 residues. As DNA, the CDR3 is TGTGCCAGCAGCCAAGAGTACGAGAGCTCCTACGAGCAGTACTTC. It is translated as CASSQEYESSYEQYF.

V is TRBV18 and J is TRBJ1-3; 7 bases agree with TRBD1. Germline CDR1 reads KGHSH; CDR2 reads LQKENI. The length of the CDR3 is 16 residues. V trimming: 6 bases; J trimming: 0 bases; junction bases outside the gene matches: 8. Here the CDR3 DNA reads TGTGCCAGCTCGTACGGGACAGCTAGCTCTGGAAACACCATATATTTT. It is translated as CASSYGTASSGNTIYF.

V is TRBV12-5 and J is TRBJ2-7; the match to TRBD2 covers 10 bases. CDR1 and CDR2 from the germline V gene are LGHNT and FRNRAP. The CDR3 totals 15 residues. Trimming took 4 bases from V and 6 from J; bases not matched to a gene: 9. The CDR3 protein is CASGSISSGRSEQYF. The DNA for the CDR3 is TGTGCTAGTGGTTCCATCTCTAGCGGGAGAAGCGAGCAGTACTTC.

The V call is TRBV5-1, the J call TRBJ2-7; the D gene is possibly TRBD1 (6 bases). This CDR3 region has 15 residues. Germline V lookup: CDR1 SGHRS, CDR2 YFSETQ. The V and J ends lost 4 bases and 2 bases respectively, with 16 bases between them. CDR3 bases: TGCGCCAGCAGCATAAGGACAGTGGGACCCTACGAGCAGTACTTC. Protein: CASSIRTVGPYEQYF.

The V and J genes are TRBV28 and TRBJ1-1; D is unclear. The V end was cut by 6 bases, the J end by 4 bases, with 12 bases between. There are 13 residues in the CDR3. Per the germline V gene, CDR1 is MDHEN and CDR2 is SYDVKM. The CDR3 is CASSLPGSTEAFF. The CDR3 nucleotides read TGTGCCAGCAGCCTCCCCGGGAGCACTGAAGCTTTCTTT.

The genes are TRBV2 and TRBJ1-2; 11 positions agree with TRBD1. Losses at the gene ends were 6 bases for V and 5 bases for J; bases not matched to a gene: 5. The CDR3 sequence is 14 residues long. From germline, CDR1 is SNHLY and CDR2 FYNNEI. Written as DNA, the CDR3 is TGTGCCAGCAGCGGACAGGGGGCACGGTATGGCTACACCTTC. It specifies CASSGQGARYGYTF.

This rearrangement joins TRBV5-1 to TRBJ2-3; TRBD2 agrees at 12 bases. The ends lost 4 bases at V and 1 base at J; junction bases unmatched: 7. In germline, CDR1 is SGHRS, CDR2 YFSETQ. The CDR3 is made up of 17 amino acids. In DNA, the CDR3 is TGCGCCAGCAGCCACAGACTAGCGGGAGAACGCACAGATACGCAGTATTTT. Protein product: CASSHRLAGERTDTQYF.

The chain carries TRBV19 and TRBJ1-2, with D possibly TRBD1 on 6 matching bases. The V gene's germline CDR1 is LNHDA and CDR2 SQIVND (reference sequence). V was shortened by 6 bases and J by 6 bases, with 23 bases between the two germline ends. CDR3 length: 16 amino acids. For the CDR3, the DNA is TGTGCCAGTAGACTGGGCGGGGGGCCCGGTGCTCATGGCTACACCTTC. This translates into CASRLGGGPGAHGYTF.

CDR3 DNA: TGTGCCAGCAGTAGCCCACAGAGCTTTCCTTTCTCTGGTGAGCAGTTCTTC. Protein: CASSSPQSFPFSGEQFF. This chain links TRBV28 with TRBJ2-1; D not resolved. The V and J ends lost 5 bases and 9 bases respectively, with 26 bases between them. This CDR3 region has 17 residues. From germline, CDR1 is MDHEN and CDR2 SYDVKM.